This T cell receptor (beta chain) was retrieved from a study of shared clonotypes between healthy human individuals. Study conclusions and caveats: Approximately 4.9% of naive CD4 clonotypes were shared across four donors. Large depth notwithstanding, sorted-subset sequencing proved incomplete by rarefaction. Non-shared clonotypes had lower generation probabilities than clonotypes shared by all four sorted-subset donors. Estimated clonotype richness was generally higher in naive than memory subsets.

The V gene end was trimmed by 9 bases and the J gene end by 1 base; junction bases not matched to a gene: 8. Per the germline V gene, CDR1 is MNHNS and CDR2 is SASEGT. The CDR3 runs to 14 residues. Comment on this clone: Its antigen is undetermined.

Clones were sequenced by immunoSEQ multiplex PCR, and TCRdb holds only the in-frame ones, with some missing. The table shows about 1.1 million clones, with about 84% occurring only once. This sequence originates from a man between 18 and 29 years old in good health. Some clones in this sample may be carry-over from other donors' samples. V is TRBV6-1 and J is TRBJ1-1; 7 nucleotides agree with TRBD1. Sample: memory CD4+ T cells from PBMCs. Subset indicated: CD45RA-negative fraction. This CDR3 is CASTPGQSNTEAFF. CDR3 coding DNA: TGTGCCAGTACCCCGGGACAGTCGAACACTGAAGCTTTCTTT.